These T cell receptor beta chains were read from a single sample in a study of CD8 T cells in ankylosing spondylitis. TCRdb ran MiXCR on the 5' RACE reads and lists one entry per CDR3 protein. The repertoire includes 200,000 to 250,000 distinct CDR3 sequences, roughly 25% of them detected once, and 5% to 7.5% sits in the top ten. Sequencing input: blood, either unsorted or a sorted T cell fraction (not recorded which). All receptors come from a male donor with ankylosing spondylitis or in good health (not recorded which). CDR3s include the opening cysteine and the closing phenylalanine or tryptophan. A D gene is named only where the DNA matches it firmly. The listing skips clone size in some rows; elsewhere it reads once, few, many or a size class.

clone_size	v_call	d_call	j_call	cdr3_aa	cdr3_nt
few	TRBV20-1	NA	TRBJ1-5	CSASRYLSGHQPQHF	TGCAGTGCTTCCCGGTACCTTTCAGGGCATCAGCCCCAGCATTTT
NA	TRBV6-5	NA	TRBJ1-1	CASRRGTEAFF	TGTGCCAGCAGAAGGGGGACTGAAGCTTTCTTT
many	TRBV10-2	TRBD2	TRBJ2-1	CASSDRTSGKVMDEQFF	TGCGCCAGCAGTGACAGGACTAGCGGGAAAGTTATGGATGAGCAGTTCTTC
many	TRBV20-1	TRBD1	TRBJ2-7	CSARTPGQGSFPSEQYF	TGCAGTGCTAGAACCCCGGGACAGGGGAGTTTCCCTTCCGAGCAGTACTTC
few	TRBV20-1	TRBD2	TRBJ2-5	CSAIPGLAGETQYF	TGCAGTGCTATCCCGGGACTAGCGGGAGAGACCCAGTACTTC
NA	TRBV20-1	TRBD1	TRBJ1-1	CSAERQGGTEAFF	TGCAGTGCTGAAAGACAGGGCGGAACTGAAGCTTTCTTT
many	TRBV5-1	TRBD1	TRBJ2-7	CASSLDRGNYEQYF	TGCGCCAGCAGCCTGGACAGGGGGAACTACGAGCAGTACTTC
many	TRBV12-3/TRBV12-4	TRBD2	TRBJ2-3	CASSPSGTRNSDTQYF	TGTGCCAGCAGCCCTTCTGGGACTAGAAATTCCGATACGCAGTATTTT
many	TRBV29-1	TRBD1	TRBJ2-1	CSVNRGNEQFF	TGCAGCGTCAACAGGGGCAATGAGCAGTTCTTC
many	TRBV5-1	TRBD2	TRBJ2-2	CASSLLLAGNTGELFF	TGCGCCAGCAGCTTGTTACTAGCGGGAAACACCGGGGAGCTGTTTTTT
many	TRBV28	TRBD2	TRBJ2-5	CASTLTSGTETQYF	TGTGCCAGCACCTTGACTAGCGGGACAGAGACCCAGTACTTC
few	TRBV20-1	TRBD2	TRBJ2-5	CSGGGSGRGVETQYF	TGCAGCGGGGGGGGCAGCGGGAGGGGTGTGGAGACCCAGTACTTC
many	TRBV5-4	NA	TRBJ2-3	CASSLGQGSDTQYF	TGTGCCAGCAGCTTGGGGCAGGGGTCAGATACGCAGTATTTT
many	TRBV7-2	TRBD1	TRBJ1-4	CASSFTGGPEKLFF	TGTGCCAGCAGCTTTACAGGGGGGCCTGAAAAACTGTTTTTT
few	TRBV5-1	TRBD1	TRBJ2-2	CASRRDSGDTGELFF	TGCGCCAGCAGGAGGGACAGTGGAGACACCGGGGAGCTGTTTTTT
many	TRBV7-6	TRBD2	TRBJ2-3	CASSYGLASTDTQYF	TGTGCCAGCAGTTATGGACTAGCGAGCACAGATACGCAGTATTTT
few	TRBV20-1	TRBD2	TRBJ2-1	CSASVSGRAHGEQFF	TGCAGTGCTAGTGTTAGCGGGAGGGCCCATGGTGAGCAGTTCTTC